The present T cell receptor (beta chain) was sequenced within a study of technical replicates of blood from a few donors (dated 2017 in TCRdb). Libraries were prepared through the immunoSEQ multiplex PCR assay. This is the immuneACCESS table as TCRdb keeps it, with only in-frame sequences that have V and J called. A part of the clones is gone; compared with another copy, unresolved V genes explain less than half, and the rest is unexplained. Within this sample are over 10,000 clones, with 94% of them counted one time only. Of the sample, 6% to 9.5% falls within the top ten clones. The germline V gene yields SNHLY for CDR1 and FYNNEI for CDR2. From cysteine to phenylalanine, the CDR3 is 15 amino acids long. The read is trimmed to its CDR3 DNA, 45 bases read in frame from base 1. V and J are trimmed by 6 bases and 6 bases, and the gene matches miss 7 bases of the junction. Of note for this clone: There is no known antigen for this receptor. Per-nucleotide qualities are absent, and no much larger clonotype sits a single base away.

This TCR was recovered from a human donor in good health. Sample: PBMCs. The rearranged chain carries TRBV2 and TRBJ2-1; TRBD2 agrees with 11 junctional bases. The CDR3: CASRQLAGASNEQFF. In nucleotides, the sequence is TGTGCCAGCAGACAACTAGCGGGAGCCTCCAATGAGCAGTTCTTC.